This entry lists 20 T cell receptor beta chains sequenced from one sample in a study of T cell clonality in common variable immunodeficiency (dated by TCRdb to about 2015). Library preparation was by the immunoSEQ multiplex PCR assay. This immuneACCESS table, as held by TCRdb, lists in-frame sequences with V and J called but not all clones. Of the missing ones, under half trace to an unresolved V gene in checked studies; the others have no known cause. With approximately 58,000 clones recorded, this sample contains no clone counted only once. 4.5% to 5.5% of the sample is held by the ten biggest clonotypes. Sequences were obtained from peripheral blood mononuclear cells. These receptors all come from a person aged 18-70 years in good health.

At least ten counts were recorded for this clone. From the germline J gene comes the end of the CDR3, since the read stops 3 residues before it. This chain uses TRBV10-1 with TRBJ2-3; a possible D gene is TRBD1 (6 bases). The CDR3 spans 15 residues. CDR1 is WNHNN, CDR2 SYGVQD, per germline (reference sequence). Trimming left V 2 bases short and J 3 bases short, with 12 bases between. CDR3 protein: CASSEKNRVTDTQYF. Incomplete CDR3 DNA: TGCGCCAGCAGTGAGAAGAACAGGGTTACAGATACG.

Many counts were recorded for this clone. The read comes to an end 3 residues before the CDR3 does, leaving the germline J gene to fill in the end. The chain carries TRBV7-8 and TRBJ2-2; TRBD2 might be the D (6 bases). V lost 8 bases and J lost 4, with 17 bases in between. From germline, CDR1 is SGHVS and CDR2 FQNEAQ. CDR3 length: 15 amino acids. The covered CDR3 bases are TGTGCCAGCTTCGCGGGGAGGCTTAGCACCGGGGAG. This translates into CASFAGRLSTGE. In full, the CDR3 reads CASFAGRLSTGELFF.

This clone was recorded at least ten times. Read sequence stops 3 residues before the CDR3 end, and the germline J gene provides the missing end. The rearrangement joins TRBV6-2 or TRBV6-3 to TRBJ2-5; weak D call: TRBD2 (6 bases). This CDR3 has 12 residues. Germline-derived CDR1 and CDR2 are MNHEY and SVGEGT. V was pared by 6 bases and J by 5 bases, with 10 bases between. The CDR3 spells CASSIRGETQYF. Incomplete CDR3 DNA: TGTGCCAGCAGCATTCGGGGGGAGACC.

This clone was observed at least ten times. CDR3 DNA, as far as it was read: TGTGCCAGCTCACCAGCGACAGGGGGCTCCTACGAG. Protein sequence: CASSPATGGSYE. Given in full, the CDR3 is CASSPATGGSYEQYF. This chain links TRBV18 with TRBJ2-7; 9 bases fit TRBD1. Read sequence stops 3 residues before the CDR3 end, and the germline J gene provides the missing end. The CDR3 has 15 amino acids. Germline CDR1 and CDR2: KGHSH and LQKENI. V shed 2 bases and J 0 bases; nucleotides not matched to a gene: 2. Together with reference TRBV18 and TRBJ2-7, the CDR3 gives the full variable domain: NAGVMQNPRHLVRRRGQEARLRCSPMKGHSHVYWYRQLPEEGLKFMVYLQKENIIDESGMPKERFSAEFPKEGPSILRIQQVVRGDSAAYFCASSPATGGSYEQYFGPGTRLTVT.

This clone was counted many times. The read terminates 3 residues before the CDR3 end, so the remaining end is supplied by the germline J gene. The chain recombines TRBV28 with TRBJ2-2; D is perhaps TRBD1 (5 bases). Per germline, CDR1 MDHEN and CDR2 SYDVKM. The CDR3 is 15 amino acids. The germline V and J ends were trimmed by 6 bases and 1 base, with 12 bases remaining between them. The part of the CDR3 DNA that was read is TGTGCCAGCAGGCGGCAGGGATTGAACACCGGGGAG. Its translation is CASRRQGLNTGE. The CDR3 reads in full as CASRRQGLNTGELFF.

This clone was recorded many times. Read sequence stops 3 residues before the CDR3 end, and the germline J gene provides the missing end. The chain couples TRBV5-1 to TRBJ2-2; D remains ambiguous. Germline V gene lookup returns CDR1 SGHRS and CDR2 YFSETQ. The CDR3 totals 12 residues. V dropped 2 bases and J dropped 6 bases, with 5 bases sitting between them. Incomplete CDR3 DNA: TGCGCCAGCAGCTTTATCCCCGGGGAG. It yields the protein CASSFIPGE. The CDR3 as a whole reads CASSFIPGELFF.

There are many counts of this clone. The CDR3 end falls 3 residues outside the read, so it is completed with the germline J gene. This sequence joins TRBV20-1 and TRBJ2-7, with 13 bases identical to TRBD2. The CDR3 has 15 residues. Germline V gene sequence: CDR1 DFQATT, CDR2 SNEGSKA (reference sequence). Trimming removed 3 bases from V and 4 bases from J; junction bases left unmatched: 6. The DNA read from the CDR3 is TGCAGTGCTAGCGGGTGGACTAGCGGGAGTTACGAG. This gives the protein CSASGWTSGSYE. The full CDR3 reads CSASGWTSGSYEQYF.

This clone was recorded many times. The read comes to an end 3 residues before the CDR3 does, leaving the germline J gene to fill in the end. This rearrangement joins TRBV5-1 to TRBJ2-1; the match to TRBD2 covers 13 bases. Germline V gives CDR1 SGHRS, CDR2 YFSETQ. CDR3 length: 15 residues. J gave up 8 bases and V 4 bases, and 6 bases lay outside the gene matches. The CDR3 bases that were read are TGCGCCAGCAGCGGGGGACTAGCGGGAAACGATGAG. It yields the protein CASSGGLAGNDE. The entire CDR3 protein reads CASSGGLAGNDEQFF.

This clone was seen ten or more times. The CDR3 extends 3 residues past the end of the read, so its final part is completed from the germline J gene. The chain employs TRBV19 and TRBJ2-1; the D is unclear. V was trimmed by 4 bases and J by 7 bases, leaving 14 bases between them. Looked up from germline, CDR1 is LNHDA and CDR2 is SQIVND (reference sequence). This CDR3 region has 14 residues. The CDR3 protein is CASSTVASRNEQFF. The DNA read from the CDR3 is TGTGCCAGTAGTACCGTAGCCAGTAGGAATGAG.

This clone was detected ten times or more. The CDR3 end is not reached by the read, which stops 3 residues before it; the germline J gene fills it in. V usage is TRBV7-2 and J usage is TRBJ1-2; no clear D gene. The V gene lost 4 bases and the J gene lost 1 base, with 10 bases spanning the gap. The CDR3 extends over 14 amino acids. Germline CDR1 reads SGHTA; CDR2 reads FQGNSA. Incomplete CDR3 DNA: TGTGCCAGCAGCTCTAGCTGGGTTAACTATGGC. This codes for CASSSSWVNYG. The full CDR3 is CASSSSWVNYGYTF.

There are many counts of this clone. The read terminates 3 residues ahead of where the CDR3 ends, so the germline J gene completes it. This chain links TRBV2 with TRBJ2-5, with 13 bases lining up with TRBD2. The CDR3 contains 15 residues. V shed 6 bases, J shed 5 bases, and the junction held 6 bases outside the gene matches. Germline lookup yields CDR1 SNHLY and CDR2 FYNNEI. The sequenced part of the CDR3 DNA is TGTGCCAGCAGCCGGACTAGCGGGAGCGGGGAGACC. Translated: CASSRTSGSGET. From start to end, the CDR3 is CASSRTSGSGETQYF. The whole variable domain, filled in from reference TRBV2 and TRBJ2-5, reads EPEVTQTPSHQVTQMGQEVILRCVPISNHLYFYWYRQILGQKVEFLVSFYNNEISEKSEIFDDQFSVERPDGSNFTLKIRSTKLEDSAMYFCASSRTSGSGETQYFGPGTRLLVL.

Turning to this clone: Read sequence stops 3 residues before the CDR3 end, and the germline J gene provides the missing end. The chain is built from TRBV18 and TRBJ2-5, with TRBD1 matching over 11 bases. This CDR3 is built from 18 residues. The germline gives CDR1 KGHSH, CDR2 LQKENI. V lost 2 bases, J lost 1 base, and 9 bases stayed unmatched. The CDR3 loop is CASSPRPRDRGAQETQYF. The covered CDR3 bases are TGTGCCAGCTCACCAAGGCCCCGGGACAGGGGGGCCCAAGAGACC.

This clone was observed at least ten times. The read is 3 residues too short to cover the CDR3 end, so that end is filled in from the germline J gene. The chain employs TRBV20-1 and TRBJ2-1; 12 nucleotides match TRBD2. V gave up 6 bases and J gave up 6 bases; unmatched junction bases: 6. Germline CDR1 and CDR2: DFQATT and SNEGSKA (reference sequence). This CDR3 is 14 amino acids long. The CDR3 reads CSAALAGGVNEQFF. The CDR3 DNA, read in part, is TGCAGTGCCGCACTAGCGGGAGGTGTCAATGAG.

This clone was detected many times. The missing CDR3 end, 3 residues past where the read stops, is filled in from the germline J gene. The genes are TRBV10-1 and TRBJ2-1; 12 nucleotides line up with TRBD2. The CDR3 runs 14 residues. Trimming removed 6 bases from V and 7 bases from J; junction bases left unmatched: 4. The V gene's germline CDR1 is WNHNN and CDR2 SYGVQD (reference sequence). The DNA read from the CDR3 is TGCGCCAGCAGGGCTAGCGGGAGGGGGAATGAG. It specifies CASRASGRGNE. Given in full, the CDR3 is CASRASGRGNEQFF.

This clone was recorded at least ten times. With the read ending 3 residues before the CDR3 end, the germline J gene is used to fill in that end. This chain joins TRBV19 and TRBJ2-1; 8 bases fit TRBD2. The germline gives CDR1 LNHDA, CDR2 SQIVND (reference sequence). The CDR3 has 15 amino acids. V trimming: 9 bases; J trimming: 6 bases; junction bases outside the gene matches: 13. Incomplete CDR3 DNA: TGTGCCAGCACCCACCGGGGGGGCGAAGGCAATGAG. This encodes CASTHRGGEGNE. The full CDR3 protein reads CASTHRGGEGNEQFF.

This clone has ten or more counts. Read coverage stops 3 residues before the CDR3 terminus; the germline J gene supplies the remainder. This chain connects TRBV28 to TRBJ2-3; D is ambiguous. V lost 7 bases and J 3 bases, leaving 26 bases between the germline ends. The CDR3 is made up of 18 amino acids. Germline lookup yields CDR1 MDHEN and CDR2 SYDVKM. The CDR3 DNA, read in part, is TGTGCCAGCATACGTTCCCGGCTGGTTGTTGCGGCTACAGATACG. This codes for CASIRSRLVVAATDT. The whole CDR3 protein is CASIRSRLVVAATDTQYF.

This clone occurred many times. The read is 3 residues too short to cover the CDR3 end, so that end is filled in from the germline J gene. The chain combines TRBV7-2 with TRBJ2-2; D is possibly TRBD2 (6 bases). V lost 5 bases, J lost 7 bases, and 14 bases lay in between. CDR1 and CDR2 (germline): SGHTA, FQGNSA. The CDR3 extends over 14 amino acids. CDR3 sequence reads: CASSPIYGGGELFF. The DNA read from the CDR3 is TGTGCCAGCAGCCCAATTTACGGGGGCGGGGAG.

This clone was picked up many times. The read is 3 residues too short to cover the CDR3 end, so that end is filled in from the germline J gene. The chain carries TRBV7-2 and TRBJ2-1; D call uncertain. Between the trimmed V and J ends, which lost 3 bases and 8 bases, there was a span of 11 bases. Germline values: CDR1 SGHTA, CDR2 FQGNSA. The length of the CDR3 is 13 residues. Incomplete CDR3 DNA: TGTGCCAGCAGCTTGACTGGCAGTTATGAG. Its translation: CASSLTGSYE. The whole CDR3 protein is CASSLTGSYEQFF.

This clone has ten or more counts. The read terminates 3 residues ahead of where the CDR3 ends, so the germline J gene completes it. V and J are TRBV7-2 and TRBJ2-7; a weak D match, TRBD1 (5 bases). CDR1 is SGHTA and CDR2 is FQGNSA in the germline V gene. Trimming took off 5 bases at V and 4 bases at J, with 12 bases between the two ends. CDR3 size: 13 residues. The CDR3 loop is CASSEGHLYEQYF. Partial CDR3 DNA: TGTGCCAGCAGCGAAGGACATCTATACGAG. Drawing the rest from reference TRBV7-2 and TRBJ2-7, the complete variable domain is GAGVSQSPSNKVTEKGKDVELRCDPISGHTALYWYRQSLGQGLEFLIYFQGNSAPDKSGLPSDRFSAERTGGSVSTLTIQRTQQEDSAVYLCASSEGHLYEQYFGPGTRLTVT.

This clone has at least ten counts. The read finishes 3 residues shy of the CDR3 end, and the germline J gene is used to complete it. The chain joins TRBV19 to TRBJ2-1, with 8 bases that match TRBD1. CDR1 and CDR2 from the germline V gene are LNHDA and SQIVND (reference sequence). This CDR3 spans 15 amino acids. V dropped 3 bases and J dropped 4; count of bases not matched to a gene: 5. The part of the CDR3 DNA that was read is TGTGCCAGTAGTATCCAGACAGGGGCATACAATGAG. Translating gives CASSIQTGAYNE. The entire CDR3 protein is CASSIQTGAYNEQFF.